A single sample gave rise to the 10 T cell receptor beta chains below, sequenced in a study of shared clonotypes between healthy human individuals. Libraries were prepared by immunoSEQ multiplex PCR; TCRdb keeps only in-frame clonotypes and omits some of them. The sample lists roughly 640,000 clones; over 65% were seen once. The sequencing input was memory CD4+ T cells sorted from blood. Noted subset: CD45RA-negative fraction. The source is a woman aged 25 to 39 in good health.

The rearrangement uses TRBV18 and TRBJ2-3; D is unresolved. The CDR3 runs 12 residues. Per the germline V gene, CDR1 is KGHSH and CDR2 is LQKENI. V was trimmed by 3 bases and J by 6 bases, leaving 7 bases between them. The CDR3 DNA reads TGTGCCAGCTCACCTACGGATGATACGCAGTATTTT. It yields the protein CASSPTDDTQYF. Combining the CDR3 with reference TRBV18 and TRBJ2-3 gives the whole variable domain NAGVMQNPRHLVRRRGQEARLRCSPMKGHSHVYWYRQLPEEGLKFMVYLQKENIIDESGMPKERFSAEFPKEGPSILRIQQVVRGDSAAYFCASSPTDDTQYFGPGTRLTVL.

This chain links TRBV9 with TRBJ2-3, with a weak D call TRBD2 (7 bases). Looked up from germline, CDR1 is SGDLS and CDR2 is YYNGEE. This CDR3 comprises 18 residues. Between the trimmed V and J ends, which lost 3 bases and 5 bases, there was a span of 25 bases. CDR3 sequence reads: CASSARGRGASSGDTQYF. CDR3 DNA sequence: TGTGCCAGCAGCGCCCGGGGCCGGGGGGCATCCTCGGGAGATACGCAGTATTTT.

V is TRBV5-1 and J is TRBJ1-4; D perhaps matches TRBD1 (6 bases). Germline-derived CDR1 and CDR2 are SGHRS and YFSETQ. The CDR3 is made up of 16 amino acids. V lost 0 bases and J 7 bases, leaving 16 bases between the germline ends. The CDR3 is CASSLEVRKGGEKLFF. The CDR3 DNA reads TGCGCCAGCAGCTTGGAAGTGCGGAAAGGGGGTGAAAAACTGTTTTTT.

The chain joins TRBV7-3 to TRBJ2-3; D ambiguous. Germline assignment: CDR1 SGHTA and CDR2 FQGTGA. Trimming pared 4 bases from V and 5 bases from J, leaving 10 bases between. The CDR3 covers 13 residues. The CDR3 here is CASSSMVGDTQYF. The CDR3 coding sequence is TGTGCCAGCAGCTCGATGGTGGGAGATACGCAGTATTTT.

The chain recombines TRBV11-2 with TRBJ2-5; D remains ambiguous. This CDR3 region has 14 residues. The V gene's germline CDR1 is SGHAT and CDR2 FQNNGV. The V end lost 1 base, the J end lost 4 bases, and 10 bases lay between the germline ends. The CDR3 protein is CASSLVVGTETQYF. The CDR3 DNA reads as TGTGCCAGCAGCTTAGTCGTTGGCACAGAGACCCAGTACTTC.

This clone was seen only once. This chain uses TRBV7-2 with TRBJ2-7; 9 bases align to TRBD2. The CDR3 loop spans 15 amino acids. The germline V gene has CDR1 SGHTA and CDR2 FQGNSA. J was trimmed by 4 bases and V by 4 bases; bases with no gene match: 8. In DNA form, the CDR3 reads TGTGCCAGCAGCTCGCGACCGGGACTAGCTTACGAGCAGTACTTC. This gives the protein CASSSRPGLAYEQYF.

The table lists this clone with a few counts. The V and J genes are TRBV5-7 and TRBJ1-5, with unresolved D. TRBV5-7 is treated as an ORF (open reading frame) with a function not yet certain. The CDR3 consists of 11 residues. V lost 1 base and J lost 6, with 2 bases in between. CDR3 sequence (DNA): TGTGCCAGCAGCTTGCCTCAGCCCCAGCATTTT. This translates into CASSLPQPQHF.

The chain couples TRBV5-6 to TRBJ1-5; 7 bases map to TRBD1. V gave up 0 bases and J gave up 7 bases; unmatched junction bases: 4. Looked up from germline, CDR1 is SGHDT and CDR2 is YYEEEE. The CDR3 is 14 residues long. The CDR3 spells CASSLAGGGQPQHF. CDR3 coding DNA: TGTGCCAGCAGCTTGGCAGGGGGGGGACAGCCCCAGCATTTT.

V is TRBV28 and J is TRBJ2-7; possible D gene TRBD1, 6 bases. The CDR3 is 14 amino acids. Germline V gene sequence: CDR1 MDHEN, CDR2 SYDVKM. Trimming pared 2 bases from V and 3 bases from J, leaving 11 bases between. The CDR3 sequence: CASSLPGASYEQYF. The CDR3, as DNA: TGTGCCAGCAGTTTACCAGGGGCAAGCTACGAGCAGTACTTC.

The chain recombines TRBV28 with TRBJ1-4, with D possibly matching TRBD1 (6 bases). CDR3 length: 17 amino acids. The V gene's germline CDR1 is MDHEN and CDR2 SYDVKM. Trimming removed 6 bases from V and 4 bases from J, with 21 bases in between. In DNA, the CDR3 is TGTGCCAGCAGCCCTCCCTTGGGGGCCGGTAGTAATGAAAAACTGTTTTTT. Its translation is CASSPPLGAGSNEKLFF.